This note documents a single TCR beta chain sequence. Measured with immunoSEQ multiplex PCR; TCRdb has only the in-frame clones, and not every one. The table records fewer than 200,000 clones, 80% to 90% of them present only once. Living in 20 to 30 US areas, the participants were between roughly 18 and 95 years of age. This specimen belongs to a study of blood T cell repertoires in COVID-19. Study at large: Both acute and convalescent COVID-19 samples were obtained from the United States, Italy and Spain.

V lost 3 bases and J 2 bases, leaving 8 bases between the germline ends. From germline, CDR1 is GTSNPN and CDR2 SVGIG (reference sequence). The CDR3 loop spans 13 amino acids. Material: PBMCs or T cells enriched from blood (not recorded which). The receptor was derived from a woman aged 50 to 65 in a cohort exposed to, infected with or recovered from COVID-19 (not recorded which). This rearrangement joins TRBV30 to TRBJ1-5; D might be TRBD1 (6 bases). CDR3 nucleotide sequence: TGTGCCTGGAGCTACAGGGGCAATCAGCCCCAGCATTTT. This codes for CAWSYRGNQPQHF.